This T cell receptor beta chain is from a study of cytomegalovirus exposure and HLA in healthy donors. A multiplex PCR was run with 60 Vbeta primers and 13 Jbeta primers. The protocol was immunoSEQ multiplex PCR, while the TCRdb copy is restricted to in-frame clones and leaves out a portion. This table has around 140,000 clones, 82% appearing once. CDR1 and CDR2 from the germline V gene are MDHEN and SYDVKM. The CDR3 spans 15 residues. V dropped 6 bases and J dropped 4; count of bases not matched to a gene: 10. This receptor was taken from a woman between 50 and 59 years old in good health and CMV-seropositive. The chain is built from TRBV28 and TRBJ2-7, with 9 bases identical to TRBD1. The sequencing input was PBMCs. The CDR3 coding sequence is TGTGCCAGCAGCCTCACCGGGACAGGGTATTACGAGCAGTACTTC. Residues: CASSLTGTGYYEQYF.